The 14 T cell receptor beta chains given below trace back to one sample, sequenced in a study of OX40 agonist ivuxolimab in advanced cancers. The protocol was immunoSEQ multiplex PCR, while the TCRdb copy is restricted to in-frame clones and leaves out a portion. The table shows 10,000 or so clones, with roughly 70% occurring only once. This specimen was CD4+ or CD8+ T cells sorted from blood, taken in a trial of the OX40 agonist ivuxolimab. These TCRs come from an adult with an advanced solid tumor such as melanoma, head and neck, liver or kidney cancer.

The V and J genes are TRBV14 and TRBJ2-5, with D perhaps matching TRBD2 (5 bases). The CDR3 is 14 residues long. Trimming cost V 1 base and J 11 bases, with 17 bases left between them. From germline, CDR1 is SGHDN and CDR2 FVKESK. This CDR3 reads CASSQGAFTREQYF. The CDR3 DNA follows: TGTGCCAGCAGCCAAGGGGCCTTTACTAGGGAGCAGTACTTC.

The CDR3 region has the DNA TGTGCCAGTAGTTTCACAGGGGCCTACGAGCAGTACTTC. Protein sequence: CASSFTGAYEQYF. The rearrangement links TRBV19 to TRBJ2-7, with 7 bases identical to TRBD1. Germline V CDR1 and CDR2: LNHDA, SQIVND (reference sequence). The CDR3 is 13 amino acids. The V gene end was trimmed by 5 bases and the J gene end by 2 bases; junction bases not matched to a gene: 3.

The CDR3 region has the DNA TGTGCCAGCAGTTTCAAGATGGAGGGTACAGATACGCAGTATTTT. Protein product: CASSFKMEGTDTQYF. V gene TRBV28 combines with J gene TRBJ2-3; D is possibly TRBD2 (6 bases). CDR1 is MDHEN and CDR2 is SYDVKM in the germline V gene. The CDR3 contains 15 residues. The germline V and J ends were trimmed by 3 bases and 3 bases, with 13 bases remaining between them.

The V gene is TRBV14, the J gene TRBJ2-3; 9 bases agree with TRBD1. CDR1 and CDR2 from the germline V gene are SGHDN and FVKESK. The CDR3 runs 14 residues. The V and J ends lost 4 bases and 4 bases, in that order; junction bases with no gene match: 3. CDR3 sequence: CASSPGTGSDTQYF. DNA of the CDR3: TGTGCCAGCAGCCCCGGGACAGGGTCAGATACGCAGTATTTT.

A single count supports this clone. V is TRBV5-4 and J is TRBJ1-1; D is ambiguous. Germline assignment: CDR1 SGHNT and CDR2 YYREEE (reference sequence). The CDR3 is made up of 13 amino acids. Trimming removed 0 bases at V and 1 base at J, with 4 bases between. CDR3 protein: CASSLGRNTEAFF. The CDR3 DNA reads as TGTGCCAGCAGCTTGGGACGGAACACTGAAGCTTTCTTT. Based on the CDR3 plus reference TRBV5-4 and TRBJ1-1, the full variable domain is ETGVTQSPTHLIKTRGQQVTLRCSSQSGHNTVSWYQQALGQGPQFIFQYYREEENGRGNFPPRFSGLQFPNYSSELNVNALELDDSALYLCASSLGRNTEAFFGQGTRLTVV.

This clone appeared a few times. The J gene is TRBJ1-5, the V gene TRBV19; D call uncertain. V was cut by 1 base and J by 2 bases, with 9 bases left in between. This CDR3 has 15 amino acids. The germline V gene encodes CDR1 LNHDA and CDR2 SQIVND (reference sequence). CDR3: CASSIVDGGNQPQHF. Written as DNA, the CDR3 is TGTGCCAGTAGTATAGTAGACGGGGGCAATCAGCCCCAGCATTTT.

The chain uses TRBV5-8 and TRBJ2-1, with 7 positions matching TRBD2. Germline V lookup: CDR1 SGHTS, CDR2 YDEGEE. V lost 3 bases to trimming and J lost 4 bases; unmatched junction nucleotides: 10. The CDR3 is 16 amino acids. CDR3 coding DNA: TGTGCCAGCAGCTCCATAACTAGCGCGGTGTACAATGAGCAGTTCTTC. This translates into CASSSITSAVYNEQFF.

Worth noting for this clone: An end of the junction differs from the germline gene, which may be a read error. This chain uses TRBV7-7 with TRBJ2-1; D is undetermined. The CDR3 contains 15 residues. From germline, CDR1 is SSHAT and CDR2 FNYEAQ (reference sequence). The CDR3 region is CASSLAPSSYNEQFF. The CDR3 DNA sequence: TGTGCTAGCAGCTTAGCACCGAGCTCCTACAATGAGCAGTTCTTC.

The gene calls are TRBV28 and TRBJ2-7, with D possibly TRBD2 on 5 matching bases. The CDR3 consists of 14 residues. The V end was cut by 6 bases, the J end by 5 bases, with 17 bases between. Germline CDR1 and CDR2: MDHEN and SYDVKM. The CDR3 loop is CASSPYLEGDEQYF. For the CDR3, the DNA is TGTGCCAGCAGCCCCTACCTCGAGGGCGACGAGCAGTACTTC.

This clone was seen a handful of times. The chain is built from TRBV4-1 and TRBJ2-1; D is uncertain. The V and J ends lost 4 bases and 4 bases respectively, with 17 bases between them. Germline V CDR1 and CDR2: MGHRA, YSYEKL. The CDR3 sequence is 16 residues long. The CDR3 DNA reads as TGCGCCAGCAGCCTTAACCCAGGACGGAGATACAATGAGCAGTTCTTC. As protein: CASSLNPGRRYNEQFF.

The V gene is TRBV6-1, the J gene TRBJ2-7; 7 bases fit TRBD2. With V trimmed by 6 bases and J by 5 bases, 10 bases remained unmatched. The CDR3 totals 14 residues. Germline CDR1 and CDR2: MNHNS and SASEGT. The CDR3 sequence: CASRPGTREDEQYF. The CDR3 DNA sequence: TGTGCCAGCAGGCCCGGGACCCGGGAGGACGAGCAGTACTTC.

The sample holds a few counts of this clone. The chain links TRBV7-6 to TRBJ2-1; TRBD2 matches at 12 bases. The germline gives CDR1 SGHVS, CDR2 FNYEAQ. With V trimmed by 2 bases and J by 0 bases, 8 bases remained unmatched. The CDR3 sequence is 19 residues long. The CDR3 bases are TGTGCCAGCAGCTTAAGTGGACTAGCGGGATCCAGCTCCTACAATGAGCAGTTCTTC. Amino acids: CASSLSGLAGSSSYNEQFF. Using reference TRBV7-6 and TRBJ2-1 for the parts outside the CDR3, the full variable domain is GAGVSQSPRYKVTKRGQDVALRCDPISGHVSLYWYRQALGQGPEFLTYFNYEAQQDKSGLPNDRFSAERPEGSISTLTIQRTEQRDSAMYRCASSLSGLAGSSSYNEQFFGPGTRLTVL.

This chain links TRBV11-1 with TRBJ2-1; maybe TRBD2 (5 bases). Germline lookup yields CDR1 SGHAT and CDR2 FQDESV (reference sequence). CDR3 length: 14 residues. V lost 5 bases and J 8 bases, leaving 16 bases between the germline ends. CDR3 nucleotide sequence: TGTGCCAGCAGCAAACCGATCGGAGGCCATGAGCAGTTCTTC. Translated: CASSKPIGGHEQFF.

J is TRBJ1-1 and V is TRBV11-3; 8 bases are shared with TRBD1. V lost 5 bases to trimming and J lost 6 bases; unmatched junction nucleotides: 11. The CDR3 consists of 15 residues. The germline CDR1 and CDR2 sequences are SGHNT and YENEEA. In DNA, the CDR3 is TGTGCCAGCAGCCCGAGGGACAGGAGAGGAGCTGAAGCTTTCTTT. Residues: CASSPRDRRGAEAFF.